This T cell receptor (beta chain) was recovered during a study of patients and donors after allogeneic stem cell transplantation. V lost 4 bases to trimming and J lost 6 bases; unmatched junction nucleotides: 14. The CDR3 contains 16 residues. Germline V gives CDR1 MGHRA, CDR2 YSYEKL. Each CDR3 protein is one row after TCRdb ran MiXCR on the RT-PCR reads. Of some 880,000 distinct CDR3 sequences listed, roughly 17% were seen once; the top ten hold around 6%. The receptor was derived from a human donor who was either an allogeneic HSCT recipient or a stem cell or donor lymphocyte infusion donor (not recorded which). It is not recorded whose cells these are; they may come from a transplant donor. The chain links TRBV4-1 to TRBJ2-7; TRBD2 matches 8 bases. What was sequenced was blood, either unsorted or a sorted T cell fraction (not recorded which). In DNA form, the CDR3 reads TGCGCCAGCAGCCGGACGGGAGGGTGGGATTTGTCCGAGCAGTACTTC. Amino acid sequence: CASSRTGGWDLSEQYF.